This T cell receptor (beta chain) is drawn from a study of CD8+CD57+ T cells in acquired aplastic anemia. It was genomic DNA that served as the template for profiling TCR beta VDJ and CDR3. TCRdb used MiXCR to reprocess the reads, holding one entry per CDR3 protein. This sample has more than 150,000 distinct CDR3 sequences, with less than 50% found just once. V shed 2 bases and J shed 9 bases, with 17 bases lying between them. The CDR3 consists of 15 residues. Germline CDR1 SGHTA, CDR2 FQGTGA. Sequencing was done on patients that had shown CD8+CD57+ cell expansion by flow cytometry. Comments on this clonotype: It may be a read error: a sequence one base away is much more abundant.

This receptor was identified in a human donor with aplastic anemia. The material sequenced was sorted CD4+, CD8+, or CD8+CD57+ T cells (not recorded which) from PBMCs. The V call is TRBV7-3, the J call TRBJ2-1; D possibly matches TRBD1 or TRBD2 (5 bases each). In DNA form, the CDR3 reads TGTGCCAGCAGCTTAGAGCCGGGGCGGCGGAGTGAGCAGTTCTTC. Protein product: CASSLEPGRRSEQFF.